These T cell receptor beta chains were read from a single sample in a study of blood T cell repertoires in COVID-19. Assay used: immunoSEQ multiplex PCR; TCRdb lists only in-frame clones, some missing. The sample consists of roughly 250,000 clones, 65% to 85% of them appearing once. Sequencing was done on a sample of peripheral blood. These TCRs come from a man aged 40-49 years with active or convalescent COVID-19. Both conserved end residues are trimmed from each CDR3.

v_gene,j_gene,CDR3aa
TRBV5-4,TRBJ1-1,ASNLQGDTEAF
TRBV6-5,TRBJ2-7,ASTQIPDSREQY
TRBV10-3,TRBJ2-3,AIMSGTDTQY
TRBV29-1,TRBJ1-2,SADRGGYGYT
TRBV30,TRBJ1-5,AWRQEGNQPQH
TRBV7-9,TRBJ1-1,ASSPRGSEAF
TRBV30,TRBJ1-2,AWSVLRGWDGYT
TRBV4-3,TRBJ2-1,ASSPMHQGYNEQF
TRBV7-9,TRBJ1-5,ASSGPGVPGEPQH
TRBV6-2/TRBV6-3,TRBJ1-1,ASSSDRRSEAF
TRBV9,TRBJ1-2,ASSSLDYGYT
TRBV27,TRBJ1-2,ASSPATSLDPGLSGYT
TRBV12-5,TRBJ2-1,ASALRGRGAHNEQF
TRBV2,TRBJ2-2,ASNPGNTGELF
TRBV12-3/TRBV12-4,TRBJ2-7,ARDTDRGQGQY
TRBV19,TRBJ2-1,ASSILGDRPSYNEQF
TRBV10-3,TRBJ2-1,AISSGQGNGYNEQF
TRBV6-1,TRBJ2-5,ASSDRSAGEETQY
TRBV12-3/TRBV12-4,TRBJ2-2,ASSLIATGELF
TRBV6-4,TRBJ2-1,ASSDSVFPSVETGSYNEQF
TRBV3-1/TRBV3-2,TRBJ2-2,ASSADYNTGELF
TRBV12-5,TRBJ1-2,ASPGQGNYGYT
TRBV2,TRBJ1-1,ASSEGLWRSEAF
TRBV18,TRBJ1-1,ASSSGQLTEAF
TRBV19,TRBJ1-1,ASSIWGQNTEAF
TRBV28,TRBJ2-7,ASSSAGPRTEQY
TRBV6-5,TRBJ2-7,ASRRLAGGQNEQY
TRBV18,TRBJ1-5,ASSPDRVGYGSNQPQH
TRBV12-3/TRBV12-4,TRBJ2-1,ASSSYNEQF
TRBV18,TRBJ1-4,ASSRFDTTNEKLF
TRBV14,TRBJ1-1,ASSQVTAMNTEAF
TRBV19,TRBJ2-4,ASSTPQTGAIQY